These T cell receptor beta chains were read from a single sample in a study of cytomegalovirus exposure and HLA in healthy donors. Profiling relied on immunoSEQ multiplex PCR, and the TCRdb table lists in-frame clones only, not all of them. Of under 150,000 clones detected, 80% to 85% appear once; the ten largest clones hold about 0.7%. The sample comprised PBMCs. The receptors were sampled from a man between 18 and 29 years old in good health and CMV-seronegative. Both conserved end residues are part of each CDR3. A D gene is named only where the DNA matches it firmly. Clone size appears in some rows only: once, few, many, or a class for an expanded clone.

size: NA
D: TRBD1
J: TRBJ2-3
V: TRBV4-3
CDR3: CASSPSFETGVTDTQYF
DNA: TGCGCCAGCAGCCCTTCTTTTGAGACAGGGGTAACAGATACGCAGTATTTT

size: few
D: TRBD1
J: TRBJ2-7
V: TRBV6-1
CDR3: CATTASTGEHYEQYF
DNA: TGTGCCACAACGGCCTCGACAGGGGAACATTACGAGCAGTACTTC

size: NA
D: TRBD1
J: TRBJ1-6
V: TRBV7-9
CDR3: CASSPPPDRVESNSPLHF
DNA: TGTGCCAGCAGCCCACCCCCCGACAGGGTTGAGAGTAATTCACCCCTCCACTTT

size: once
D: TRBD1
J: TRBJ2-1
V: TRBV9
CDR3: CASSTWTGRDNEQFF
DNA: TGTGCCAGCAGCACTTGGACAGGGAGAGACAATGAGCAGTTCTTC

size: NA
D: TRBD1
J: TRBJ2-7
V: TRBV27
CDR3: CASSLFQGASSPPEQYF
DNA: TGTGCCAGCAGTTTGTTTCAGGGGGCGTCCTCCCCCCCCGAGCAGTACTTC

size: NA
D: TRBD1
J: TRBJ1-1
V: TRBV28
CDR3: CASSPPMGQQNTEAFF
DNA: TGTGCCAGCAGCCCTCCGATGGGACAGCAGAACACTGAAGCTTTCTTT

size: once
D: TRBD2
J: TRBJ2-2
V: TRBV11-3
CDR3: CASNWVTSGGAVRELFF
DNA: TGTGCCAGCAACTGGGTGACTAGCGGGGGAGCAGTGAGGGAGCTGTTTTTT

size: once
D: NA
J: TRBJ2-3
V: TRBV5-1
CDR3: CASSLVTGSTDTQYF
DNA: TGCGCCAGCAGCTTGGTGACGGGGAGCACAGATACGCAGTATTTT

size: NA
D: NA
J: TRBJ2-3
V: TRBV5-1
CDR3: CASSSSSTDTQYF
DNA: TGCGCCAGCAGCTCGTCTAGCACAGATACGCAGTATTTT

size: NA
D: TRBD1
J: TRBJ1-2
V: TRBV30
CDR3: CAWSPTGASGYTF
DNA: TGTGCCTGGAGTCCTACAGGGGCGTCCGGCTACACCTTC

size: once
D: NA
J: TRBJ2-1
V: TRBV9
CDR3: CASSGNEQFF
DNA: TGTGCCAGTAGTGGCAATGAGCAGTTCTTC

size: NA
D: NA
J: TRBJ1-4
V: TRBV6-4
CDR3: CASRTRVTNEKLFF
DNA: TGTGCCAGCAGAACCAGGGTAACTAATGAAAAACTGTTTTTT

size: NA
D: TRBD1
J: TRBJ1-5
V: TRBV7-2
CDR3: CASSQAGQGARQPQHF
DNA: TGTGCCAGCAGCCAAGCAGGGCAGGGGGCCCGGCAGCCCCAGCATTTT

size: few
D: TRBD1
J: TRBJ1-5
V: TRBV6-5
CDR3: CASRPGQSNQPQHF
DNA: TGTGCCAGCAGGCCGGGACAGTCCAATCAGCCCCAGCATTTT

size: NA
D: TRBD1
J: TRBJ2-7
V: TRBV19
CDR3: CASSILTGTVYEQYF
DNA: TGTGCCAGTAGTATCTTAACCGGGACAGTCTACGAGCAGTACTTC

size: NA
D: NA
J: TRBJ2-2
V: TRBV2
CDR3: CATSGQVGNTGELFF
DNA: TGTGCCACCTCAGGGCAGGTTGGGAACACCGGGGAGCTGTTTTTT

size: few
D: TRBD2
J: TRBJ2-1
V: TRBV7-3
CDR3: CASSATGLANEQFF
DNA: TGTGCCAGCAGCGCAACGGGACTAGCGAATGAGCAGTTCTTC

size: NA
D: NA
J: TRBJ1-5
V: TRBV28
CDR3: CASSPPSGFYSNQPQHF
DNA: TGTGCCAGCAGTCCTCCTAGCGGGTTTTATAGCAATCAGCCCCAGCATTTT

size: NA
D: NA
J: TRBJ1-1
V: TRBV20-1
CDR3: CSARLGEAFF
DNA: TGCAGTGCCCGACTCGGTGAAGCTTTCTTT

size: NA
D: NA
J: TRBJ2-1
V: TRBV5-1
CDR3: CASSFWRQPKHNEQFF
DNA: TGCGCCAGCAGCTTTTGGAGACAGCCGAAGCACAATGAGCAGTTCTTC

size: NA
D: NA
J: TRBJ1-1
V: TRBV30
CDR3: CARRTGLDTEAFF
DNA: TGTGCCCGGAGAACAGGGTTGGACACTGAAGCTTTCTTT

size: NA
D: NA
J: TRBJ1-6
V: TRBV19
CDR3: CASSRGSSTPLHF
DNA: TGTGCCAGTTCTCGGGGGTCATCCACACCCCTCCACTTT

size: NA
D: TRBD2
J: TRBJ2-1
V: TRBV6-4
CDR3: CASSDDSGAYNEQFF
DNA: TGTGCCAGCAGTGATGATAGCGGGGCCTACAATGAGCAGTTCTTC

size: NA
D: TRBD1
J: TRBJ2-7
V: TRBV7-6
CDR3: CASSPDRVFFYEQYF
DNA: TGTGCCAGCAGCCCGGACAGGGTGTTTTTTTACGAGCAGTACTTC

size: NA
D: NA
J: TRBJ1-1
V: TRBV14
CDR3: CASSLAGQNTEAFF
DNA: TGTGCCAGCAGCCTAGCGGGGCAGAACACTGAAGCTTTCTTT

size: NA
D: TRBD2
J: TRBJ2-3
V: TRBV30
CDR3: CAWRPGGGRTDTQYF
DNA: TGTGCCTGGAGGCCCGGCGGGGGTCGCACAGATACGCAGTATTTT

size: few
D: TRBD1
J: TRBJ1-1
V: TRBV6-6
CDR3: CASSPRQGWTEAFF
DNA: TGTGCCAGCAGTCCCAGACAGGGATGGACTGAAGCTTTCTTT

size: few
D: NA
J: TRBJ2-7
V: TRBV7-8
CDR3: CASSVSSYEQYF
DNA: TGTGCCAGCAGCGTCAGCTCCTACGAGCAGTACTTC

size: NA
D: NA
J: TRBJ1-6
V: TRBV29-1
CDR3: CSVGEWNSPLHF
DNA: TGCAGCGTTGGGGAGTGGAATTCACCCCTCCACTTT

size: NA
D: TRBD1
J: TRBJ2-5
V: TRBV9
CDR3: CASSAGSGQVKETQYF
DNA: TGTGCCAGCAGCGCGGGAAGCGGACAGGTTAAAGAGACCCAGTACTTC

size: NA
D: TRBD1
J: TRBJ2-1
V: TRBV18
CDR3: CASSPGQGEKGNEQFF
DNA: TGTGCCAGCTCACCGGGCCAGGGGGAAAAGGGCAATGAGCAGTTCTTC

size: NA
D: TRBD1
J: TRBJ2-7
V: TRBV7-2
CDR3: CASSVTGTGIYEQYF
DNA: TGTGCCAGCAGCGTAACCGGGACAGGGATCTACGAGCAGTACTTC

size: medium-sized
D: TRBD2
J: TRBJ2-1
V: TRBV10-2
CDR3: CASRGLAGGVGNEQFF
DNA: TGCGCCAGCAGGGGACTAGCGGGGGGAGTAGGGAATGAGCAGTTCTTC

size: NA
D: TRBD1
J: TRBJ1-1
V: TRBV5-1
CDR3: CASSPGLTGPTMNTEAFF
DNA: TGCGCCAGCAGCCCGGGATTGACAGGGCCGACCATGAACACTGAAGCTTTCTTT

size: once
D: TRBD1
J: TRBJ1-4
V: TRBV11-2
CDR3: CASTTSDRGPIEKLFF
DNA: TGTGCCAGCACCACCTCCGACAGGGGGCCGATTGAAAAACTGTTTTTT

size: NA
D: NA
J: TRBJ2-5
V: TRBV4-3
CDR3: CASSQVGGWETQYF
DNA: TGCGCCAGCAGCCAAGTGGGAGGTTGGGAGACCCAGTACTTC

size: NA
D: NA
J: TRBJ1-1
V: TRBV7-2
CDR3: CASSLTGNTEAFF
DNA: TGTGCCAGCAGCTTAACGGGGAACACTGAAGCTTTCTTT

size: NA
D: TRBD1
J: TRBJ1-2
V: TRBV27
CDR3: CASSSVIGTGGSNYGYTF
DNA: TGTGCCAGCAGTTCGGTCATCGGGACAGGGGGTTCTAACTATGGCTACACCTTC

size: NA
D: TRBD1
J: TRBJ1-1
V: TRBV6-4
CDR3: CASKQGVNTEAFF
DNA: TGTGCCAGCAAGCAGGGGGTGAACACTGAAGCTTTCTTT

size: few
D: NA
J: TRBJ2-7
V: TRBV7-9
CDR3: CASSPPFRQASYEQYF
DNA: TGTGCCAGCAGTCCCCCATTTAGACAGGCCTCCTACGAGCAGTACTTC

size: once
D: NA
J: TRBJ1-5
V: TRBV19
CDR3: CASSVADSVNQPQHF
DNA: TGTGCCAGTAGTGTAGCCGACAGCGTCAATCAGCCCCAGCATTTT

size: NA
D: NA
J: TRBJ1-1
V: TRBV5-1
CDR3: CASSLAGHGNTEAFF
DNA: TGCGCCAGCAGCTTGGCGGGACACGGGAACACTGAAGCTTTCTTT

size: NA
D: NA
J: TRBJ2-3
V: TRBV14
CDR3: CASSPIRQDSTDTQYF
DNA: TGTGCCAGCAGCCCGATCCGACAGGATAGCACAGATACGCAGTATTTT

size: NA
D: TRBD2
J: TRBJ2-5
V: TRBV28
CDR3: CASSFWPSGGRQETQYF
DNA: TGTGCCAGCAGTTTTTGGCCTAGCGGGGGGCGCCAAGAGACCCAGTACTTC

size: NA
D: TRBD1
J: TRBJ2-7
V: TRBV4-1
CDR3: CASSQDPGGLREQYF
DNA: TGCGCCAGCAGCCAAGATCCAGGGGGCCTCCGCGAGCAGTACTTC

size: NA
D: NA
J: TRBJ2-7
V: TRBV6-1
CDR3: CASSESAAGPYEQYF
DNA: TGTGCCAGCAGTGAATCAGCTGCTGGGCCCTACGAGCAGTACTTC